This entry concerns a single TCR beta chain. What it binds is unknown. These data come from a study of siplizumab effects on memory and regulatory T cells. Study results and caveats: Proof of suppressive function in proliferating Tregs from siplizumab cultures was not established. The diversity of naive T cells seemed greater than that of memory cells, and their alloresponse contribution seemed major.

Only in-frame clones appear in the TCRdb table, and some are missing; sequencing was by immunoSEQ multiplex PCR. The data show some 100,000 clones, roughly 94% seen once. CDR1 and CDR2 (germline): SGHRS, YFSETQ. Trimming shortened V by 4 bases and J by 5 bases, and 10 bases separated the two germline ends. The CDR3 is made up of 12 amino acids. This chain joins TRBV5-1 and TRBJ2-7, with D perhaps matching TRBD1 or TRBD2 (5 bases each). The specimen sequenced was non-Treg CD4+ T cells sorted from blood. The clonotype was recovered from a human donor in good health. The CDR3 DNA follows: TGCGCCAGCAGCAGGGGAGACGACGAGCAGTACTTC. It translates to CASSRGDDEQYF.